One T cell receptor beta chain is described in this entry. Its antigen remains unidentified. The data were taken from a study of beta chain features in type 1 diabetes. Whole-study context: Regarding age, gender and cell yields, patients proved similar to healthy donors. Study-wide findings and caveats: Type 1 diabetes patients showed fewer insertions and more deletions at VDJ junctions. It was among patients, rather than healthy donors, that naive, central memory and Treg TCRB repertoires appeared more similar. Within each of all four CD4+ subsets, Type 1 diabetes patients had TCRB CDR3s that were moderately but significantly shorter.

Expressed TCRB transcripts were sequenced after all isolated RNA was converted to cDNA. TCRdb keeps only in-frame clones here, not all; method: immunoSEQ multiplex PCR. The repertoire holds hundreds of thousands of clones, with about a sixth as singletons. The V and J ends lost 4 bases and 2 bases respectively, with 9 bases between them. The CDR3 extends over 13 amino acids. CDR1 and CDR2 (germline): SGHNT, YYREEE (reference sequence). The TCR comes from a man younger than 35 in good health. The sequenced sample consisted of naive CD4+ T cells from blood. The chain combines TRBV5-4 with TRBJ1-1; D gene uncertain. The CDR3 DNA sequence: TGTGCCAGCAGCATGCAGGCAAACACTGAAGCTTTCTTT. Its translation: CASSMQANTEAFF.